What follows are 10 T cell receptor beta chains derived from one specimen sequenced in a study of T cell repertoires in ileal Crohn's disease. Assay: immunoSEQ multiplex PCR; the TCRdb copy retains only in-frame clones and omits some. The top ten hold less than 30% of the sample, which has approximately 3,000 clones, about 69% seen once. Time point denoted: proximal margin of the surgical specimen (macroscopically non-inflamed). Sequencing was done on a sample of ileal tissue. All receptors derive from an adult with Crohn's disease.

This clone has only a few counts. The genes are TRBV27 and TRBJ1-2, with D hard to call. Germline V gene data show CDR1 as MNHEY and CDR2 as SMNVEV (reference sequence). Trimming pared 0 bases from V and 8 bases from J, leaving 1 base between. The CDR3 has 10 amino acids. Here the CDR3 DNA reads TGTGCCAGCAGTTTATCAGGCTACACCTTC. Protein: CASSLSGYTF.

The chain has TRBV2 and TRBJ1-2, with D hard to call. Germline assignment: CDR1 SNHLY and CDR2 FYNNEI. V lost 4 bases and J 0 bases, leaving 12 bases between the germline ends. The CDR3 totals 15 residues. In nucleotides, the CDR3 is TGTGCCAGCAGTGGAGAGCATCCAACTAACTATGGCTACACCTTC. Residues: CASSGEHPTNYGYTF.

The CDR3 region is CASRGLAGWAGELFF. The CDR3 region has the DNA TGTGCCAGTAGGGGACTAGCGGGGTGGGCCGGGGAGCTGTTTTTT. The chain uses TRBV19 and TRBJ2-2, with 13 bases matching TRBD2. This CDR3 contains 15 residues. V was clipped by 6 bases and J by 6 bases; unmatched bases: 4. The germline V gene has CDR1 LNHDA and CDR2 SQIVND (reference sequence).

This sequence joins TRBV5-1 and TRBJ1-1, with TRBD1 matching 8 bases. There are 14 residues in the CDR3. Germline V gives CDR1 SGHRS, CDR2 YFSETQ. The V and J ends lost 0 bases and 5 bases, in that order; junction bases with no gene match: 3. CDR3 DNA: TGCGCCAGCAGCTTGGCAGGGGGCGGGACTGAAGCTTTCTTT. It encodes CASSLAGGGTEAFF. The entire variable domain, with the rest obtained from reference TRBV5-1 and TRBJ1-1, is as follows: KAGVTQTPRYLIKTRGQQVTLSCSPISGHRSVSWYQQTPGQGLQFLFEYFSETQRNKGNFPGRFSGRQFSNSRSEMNVSTLELGDSALYLCASSLAGGGTEAFFGQGTRLTVV.

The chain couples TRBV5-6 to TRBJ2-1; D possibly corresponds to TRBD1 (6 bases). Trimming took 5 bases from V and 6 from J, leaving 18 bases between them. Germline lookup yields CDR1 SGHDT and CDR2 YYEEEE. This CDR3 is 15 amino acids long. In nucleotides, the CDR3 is TGTGCCAGCAGGCCGCAACAGGGCCGGGTCAATGAGCAGTTCTTC. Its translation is CASRPQQGRVNEQFF.

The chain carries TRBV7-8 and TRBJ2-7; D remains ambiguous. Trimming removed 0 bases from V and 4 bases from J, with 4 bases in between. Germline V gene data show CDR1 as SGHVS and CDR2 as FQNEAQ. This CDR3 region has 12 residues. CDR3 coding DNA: TGTGCCAGCAGCTTAGCGTATTACGAGCAGTACTTC. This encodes CASSLAYYEQYF.

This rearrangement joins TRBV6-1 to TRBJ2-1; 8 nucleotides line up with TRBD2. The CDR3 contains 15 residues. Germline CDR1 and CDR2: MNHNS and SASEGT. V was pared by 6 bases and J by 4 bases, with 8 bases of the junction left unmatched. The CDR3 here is CASSPGGALYNEQFF. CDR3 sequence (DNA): TGTGCCAGCAGCCCGGGGGGGGCCCTGTACAATGAGCAGTTCTTC.

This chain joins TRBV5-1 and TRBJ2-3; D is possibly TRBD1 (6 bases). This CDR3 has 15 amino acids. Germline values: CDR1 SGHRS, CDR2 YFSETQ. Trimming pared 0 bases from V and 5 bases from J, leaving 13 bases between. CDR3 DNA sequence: TGCGCCAGCAGCTTGGGTCAGGGGAACCAAGATACGCAGTATTTT. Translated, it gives CASSLGQGNQDTQYF.

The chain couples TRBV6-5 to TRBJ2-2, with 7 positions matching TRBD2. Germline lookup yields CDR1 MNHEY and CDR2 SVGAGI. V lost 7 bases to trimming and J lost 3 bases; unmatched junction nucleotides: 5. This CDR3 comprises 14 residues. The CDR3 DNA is TGTGCCAGCATGCGGGGGAGGGACACCGGGGAGCTGTTTTTT. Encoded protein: CASMRGRDTGELFF.

The CDR3 region has the DNA TGTGCCAGCCCCCCAGCTCGAAGCCACGAGCAGTACGTC. Translation: CASPPARSHEQYV. The chain joins TRBV27 to TRBJ2-7, with D unresolved. Germline V gene lookup returns CDR1 MNHEY and CDR2 SMNVEV (reference sequence). CDR3 length: 13 amino acids. Trimming left V 8 bases short and J 5 bases short, with 16 bases between.